This TCR beta chain was identified in a study of T cell changes during pregnancy in multiple sclerosis. Some clones are missing from TCRdb's copy, which holds only in-frame ones; the method was immunoSEQ multiplex PCR. The sample includes about 38,000 clones, 90% of them seen just once. Germline V gene data show CDR1 as SGHNT and CDR2 as YYREEE (reference sequence). CDR3 length equals 14 residues. V dropped 3 bases and J dropped 1 base, with 10 bases sitting between them. V and J are TRBV5-4 and TRBJ1-2; D unclear. The source was CD4+ T cells from peripheral blood mononuclear cells, collected in the second trimester of pregnancy. This TCR was recovered from a female donor with multiple sclerosis, enrolled in a pregnancy study. CDR3 in amino acids: CASSSFTGNYGYTF. CDR3 DNA sequence: TGTGCCAGCAGCTCTTTTACTGGTAACTATGGCTACACCTTC.